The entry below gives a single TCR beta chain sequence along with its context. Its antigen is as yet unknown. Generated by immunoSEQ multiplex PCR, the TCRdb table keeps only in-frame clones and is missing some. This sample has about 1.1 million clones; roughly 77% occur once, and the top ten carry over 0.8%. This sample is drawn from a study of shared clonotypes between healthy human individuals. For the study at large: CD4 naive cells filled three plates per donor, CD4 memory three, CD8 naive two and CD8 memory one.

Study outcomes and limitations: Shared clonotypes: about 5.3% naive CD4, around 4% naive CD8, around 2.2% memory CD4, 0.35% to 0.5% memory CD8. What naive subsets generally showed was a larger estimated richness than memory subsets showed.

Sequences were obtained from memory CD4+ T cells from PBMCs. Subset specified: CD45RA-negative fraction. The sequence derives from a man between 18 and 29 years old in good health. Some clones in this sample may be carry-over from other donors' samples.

CDR3 nucleotide sequence: TGTGCCAGCAGCCCCGGGACAGCTTACAATGAGCAGTTCTTC. It encodes CASSPGTAYNEQFF. The rearrangement joins TRBV27 to TRBJ2-1; TRBD1 matches 7 bases. Trimming cost V 6 bases and J 4 bases; bases outside gene matches: 6. CDR3 length equals 14 residues. The V gene's germline CDR1 is MNHEY and CDR2 SMNVEV (reference sequence).